These 19 T cell receptor beta chains were sequenced from one sample in a study of T cells in Graves' hyperthyroidism and ophthalmopathy. TCR beta CDR3 sequences were amplified from RNA transcripts. First-round RT-PCR of the TCR CDR3 relied on the HTBI primer set. TCRdb re-derived calls from the multiplex PCR reads in MiXCR, one entry per CDR3 protein. Here the sample spans under 350,000 distinct CDR3 sequences, over 15% being singletons. Specimen: blood. These receptors all come from a woman in her sixties or seventies with Graves' ophthalmopathy.

The chain links TRBV4-1 to TRBJ2-3, with 9 bases that match TRBD2. There are 18 residues in the CDR3. V shed 2 bases and J 2 bases; nucleotides not matched to a gene: 11. Germline V gives CDR1 MGHRA, CDR2 YSYEKL. The CDR3 sequence: CASSQQPLLAGTTDTQYF. In DNA form, the CDR3 reads TGCGCCAGCAGCCAACAACCCCTCCTAGCGGGGACCACAGATACGCAGTATTTT.

As to this clonotype: A single base separates this from a much larger clone, so it may be a read error. This sequence joins TRBV5-1 and TRBJ2-7; a possible D gene is TRBD2 (6 bases). The germline gives CDR1 SGHRS, CDR2 YFSETQ. V was pared by 3 bases and J by 3 bases, with 13 bases between. This CDR3 is 14 amino acids long. CDR3 coding DNA: TGCGCCAGCAGCTCCCGGGGGTCGGGCTACGAGCAGTACTTC. This sequence encodes CASSSRGSGYEQYF.

The CDR3 here is CASSYRTGGGYNEQFF. The CDR3 nucleotides are TGTGCCAGCAGTTACCGTACAGGGGGGGGATACAATGAGCAGTTCTTC. The chain is built from TRBV6-5 and TRBJ2-1; tentatively, D is TRBD1 (8 bases). CDR3 length equals 16 residues. V dropped 2 bases and J dropped 4 bases, with 15 bases sitting between them. CDR1 is MNHEY and CDR2 is SVGAGI in the germline V gene.

Concerning this clonotype itself: One base away lies a much larger clone, so this may be a sequencing read error. No conserved phenylalanine or tryptophan is present at the end of the CDR3, so a read error is the likely explanation. The CDR3 DNA reads TGCAGTGCTAGTGACGATAATAATGAAGCTTTCCTT. It is translated as CSASDDNNEAFL. The J gene is TRBJ1-1, the V gene TRBV20-1; D gene unclear. V lost 3 bases and J 7 bases, leaving 12 bases between the germline ends. The germline V gene has CDR1 DFQATT and CDR2 SNEGSKA (reference sequence). The CDR3 covers 12 residues.

This clonotype was seen at least ten times. The chain recombines TRBV25-1 with TRBJ2-3; possible D gene TRBD2, 6 bases. The V end was cut by 4 bases, the J end by 4 bases, with 21 bases between. Germline-derived CDR1 and CDR2 are MGHDK and SYGVNS. The length of the CDR3 is 17 residues. The CDR3 spells CASSVRRGTYGSDTQYF. The CDR3 region has the DNA TGTGCCAGCAGTGTTCGGCGCGGGACGTACGGGTCAGATACGCAGTATTTT.

This chain links TRBV15 with TRBJ1-1; 8 nucleotides line up with TRBD1. The CDR3 has 14 residues. Per the germline V gene, CDR1 is LNHNV and CDR2 is YYDKDF (reference sequence). V dropped 8 bases and J dropped 1; count of bases not matched to a gene: 6. In DNA, the CDR3 is TGTGCCACCGTCCGGGACAGGTCGAACACTGAAGCTTTCTTT. It codes for CATVRDRSNTEAFF.

This clonotype was detected ten times or more. The chain is built from TRBV12-3 or TRBV12-4 and TRBJ1-4; weak D call: TRBD1 (5 bases). V shed 4 bases and J shed 7 bases, with 10 bases lying between them. The length of the CDR3 is 13 residues. CDR3 nucleotides: TGTGCCAGCAGTTACCGGGGGGGTGAAAAACTGTTTTTT. Amino acid sequence: CASSYRGGEKLFF.

This clonotype was seen at least ten times. This chain uses TRBV5-5 with TRBJ1-5, with unresolved D. The germline CDR1 and CDR2 sequences are SGHKS and YYEKEE (reference sequence). The CDR3 is made up of 14 amino acids. V lost 0 bases to trimming and J lost 6 bases, with 10 bases between them. The CDR3 is CASSLGVPSQPQHF. The DNA for the CDR3 is TGTGCCAGCAGCTTGGGGGTGCCGAGTCAGCCCCAGCATTTT.

The chain links TRBV28 to TRBJ2-2; D is possibly TRBD2 (6 bases). Germline CDR1 and CDR2: MDHEN and SYDVKM. The CDR3 runs to 16 residues. Trimming took 6 bases from V and 3 from J, leaving 17 bases between them. Written as DNA, the CDR3 is TGTGCCAGCAGACCCCCCCGGGACTCCTACACCGGGGAGCTGTTTTTT. It is translated as CASRPPRDSYTGELFF.

This clonotype was detected many times. The chain links TRBV4-3 to TRBJ2-5; 11 bases align to TRBD1. Germline assignment: CDR1 LGHNA and CDR2 YSLEER. V shed 1 base, J shed 4 bases, and the junction held 8 bases outside the gene matches. The CDR3 sequence is 17 residues long. CDR3 coding DNA: TGCGCCAGCAGCCAAGCCTGGGGGGGACAGGGGGGAGAGACCCAGTACTTC. It codes for CASSQAWGGQGGETQYF.

In its sample, this clonotype was seen a few times. The genes are TRBV15 and TRBJ2-2; weak D call: TRBD2 (6 bases). Germline loops: CDR1 LNHNV, CDR2 YYDKDF (reference sequence). This CDR3 has 15 amino acids. The ends were cut back, 0 bases at V and 8 bases at J, with 13 bases in the middle. CDR3 DNA: TGTGCCACCAGCAGAGACCTACTAGCTACGGGGGAGCTGTTTTTT. Its protein is CATSRDLLATGELFF.

This clonotype showed up many times. V usage is TRBV2 and J usage is TRBJ1-2, with 7 bases matching TRBD1. Per the germline V gene, CDR1 is SNHLY and CDR2 is FYNNEI. The CDR3 has 15 residues. V was clipped by 4 bases and J by 7 bases; unmatched bases: 12. CDR3: CASSALRDSGSGYTF. CDR3 bases: TGTGCCAGCAGTGCCCTCCGGGACAGCGGCTCTGGCTACACCTTC.

The sample holds many counts of this clonotype. V and J are TRBV30 and TRBJ1-2; D uncertain. Deletions cut 0 bases from V and 0 bases from J, with 5 bases between. Germline CDR1 GTSNPN, CDR2 SVGIG (reference sequence). The CDR3 is made up of 13 amino acids. The CDR3 DNA reads TGTGCCTGGAGTGTGGGAGCTAACTATGGCTACACCTTC. Encoded protein: CAWSVGANYGYTF. The variable domain in full, completed from reference TRBV30 and TRBJ1-2, reads SQTIHQWPATLVQPVGSPLSLECTVEGTSNPNLYWYRQAAGRGLQLLFYSVGIGQISSEVPQNLSASRPQDRQFILSSKKLLLSDSGFYLCAWSVGANYGYTFGSGTRLTVV.

This clonotype was seen a few times. This sequence joins TRBV6-2 or TRBV6-3 and TRBJ2-1, with a tentative D call TRBD2 (7 bases). Germline CDR1 MNHEY, CDR2 SVGEGT. Deletions cut 4 bases from V and 5 bases from J, with 12 bases between. This CDR3 is built from 14 residues. The CDR3 loop reads CASSLQGGHNEQFF. The CDR3, as DNA: TGTGCCAGCAGTTTACAGGGAGGGCACAATGAGCAGTTCTTC.

Worth noting for this clonotype: Being one base from a much bigger clone, this may be a read error. The chain links TRBV5-1 to TRBJ2-1, with 10 bases matching TRBD2. The CDR3 totals 17 residues. Trimming removed 3 bases from V and 8 bases from J; junction bases left unmatched: 14. From germline, CDR1 is SGHRS and CDR2 YFSETQ. DNA of the CDR3: TGCGCCAGCAGCTCCGGGACTAGCGTGACCCTTTGGGATGAGCAGTTCTTC. It is translated as CASSSGTSVTLWDEQFF.

In this sample, this clonotype turned up many times. The chain combines TRBV6-1 with TRBJ2-2, with D uncertain. V lost 6 bases to trimming and J lost 0 bases, with 5 bases between them. The CDR3 loop spans 13 amino acids. CDR1 is MNHNS and CDR2 is SASEGT in the germline V gene. CDR3 sequence: CASRGSNTGELFF. The CDR3 coding sequence is TGTGCCAGCAGGGGTTCGAACACCGGGGAGCTGTTTTTT.

This clonotype was counted at least ten times. The chain uses TRBV7-9 and TRBJ2-3; 11 bases line up with TRBD2. Germline CDR1 reads SEHNR; CDR2 reads FQNEAQ (reference sequence). Trimming at V came to 6 bases and at J to 5 bases, leaving 4 bases not matched to a gene. CDR3 size: 14 residues. The DNA for the CDR3 is TGTGCCAGCAGTCTTGGACTAGCGGGAGATACGCAGTATTTT. Translating gives CASSLGLAGDTQYF.

This clonotype was found many times. The V gene is TRBV20-1, the J gene TRBJ2-1; 10 bases are shared with TRBD2. This CDR3 is 15 amino acids long. Germline CDR1 reads DFQATT; CDR2 reads SNEGSKA (reference sequence). After removal of 0 bases from V and 10 bases from J, the junction contained 9 bases not matched to a gene. CDR3 loop: CSARDPSGSPREQFF. The DNA of the CDR3 is TGCAGTGCTAGAGATCCTAGCGGGAGCCCGAGAGAGCAGTTCTTC.

The J gene is TRBJ1-3, the V gene TRBV5-8, with D unresolved. From germline, CDR1 is SGHTS and CDR2 YDEGEE. This CDR3 has 15 residues. V lost 3 bases and J 1 base, leaving 11 bases between the germline ends. CDR3 in DNA: TGTGCCAGCAGCTCCCTGGGAGAATCTGGAAACACCATATATTTT. It codes for CASSSLGESGNTIYF.